This T cell receptor (beta chain) was sequenced for a study of cytomegalovirus exposure and HLA in healthy donors. Study-wide background: There were about 85 million unique TCRs (from HLA-typed donors) in an early data release.

Per the germline V gene, CDR1 is DFQATT and CDR2 is SNEGSKA (reference sequence). V dropped 4 bases and J dropped 7 bases, with 11 bases sitting between them. The CDR3 is made up of 11 amino acids. The PCR contained 60 Vbeta and 13 Jbeta primers. Data came from immunoSEQ multiplex PCR; TCRdb stores just in-frame clones and leaves some out. The sample shows 35,000 to 55,000 clones, roughly half of them seen only once. Regarding this clone: Its antigen is not identified.

Study conclusions and caveats: A cluster of highly shared sequence variants was likely a sequencing artifact. Sequences of the TCR beta chain were said to predict the HLA-A and HLA-B alleles of most subjects accurately. It was reported in a later analysis that an Asian-associated ancestry cluster showed fewer N-insertions than the approximately 670-donor mean.

The TCR was taken from a man aged 55 to 70 in good health and CMV-seronegative. This chain connects TRBV20-1 to TRBJ2-7, with D unclear. Sample: PBMCs. CDR3 region: CSATRLREQYF. The CDR3 coding sequence is TGCAGTGCTACCCGACTGAGGGAGCAGTACTTC.